The rows below give T cell receptor beta chains drawn from one sample of a study of shared clonotypes between healthy human individuals. TCRdb's table, derived via immunoSEQ multiplex PCR, lists solely in-frame clones and lacks some. The sample lists some 2.1 million clones; roughly 95% were seen once. Sequences were obtained from naive CD4+ T cells sorted from blood. The receptor set was obtained from a man aged 18-30 years in good health. The CDR3 runs from the conserved cysteine through the conserved F or W. D genes are given only for firm matches. Only some rows state a clone size, as once, few, many or a class for expanded clones.

j_call: TRBJ2-5; v_call: TRBV30; clone_size: -; d_call: -; cdr3_aa: CAWSPLVPGPQYF; cdr3_nt: TGTGCCTGGAGTCCACTGGTGCCCGGGCCCCAGTACTTC
j_call: TRBJ2-5; v_call: TRBV5-1; clone_size: -; d_call: TRBD2; cdr3_aa: CASSPTSGGNQETQYF; cdr3_nt: TGCGCCAGCAGCCCTACTAGCGGGGGGAACCAAGAGACCCAGTACTTC
j_call: TRBJ2-7; v_call: TRBV6-5; clone_size: once; d_call: TRBD1; cdr3_aa: CASRTGDEQYF; cdr3_nt: TGTGCCAGCAGAACAGGGGACGAGCAGTACTTC
j_call: TRBJ2-1; v_call: TRBV5-4; clone_size: -; d_call: -; cdr3_aa: CASSLRPNEQFF; cdr3_nt: TGTGCCAGCAGCTTGAGGCCCAATGAGCAGTTCTTC
j_call: TRBJ2-1; v_call: TRBV7-2; clone_size: -; d_call: TRBD2; cdr3_aa: CASSPRLAGVVNEQFF; cdr3_nt: TGTGCCAGCAGCCCGCGACTAGCGGGAGTAGTTAATGAGCAGTTCTTC
j_call: TRBJ1-1; v_call: TRBV6-5; clone_size: -; d_call: -; cdr3_aa: CASSYSWGMNTEAFF; cdr3_nt: TGTGCCAGCAGTTACTCATGGGGGATGAACACTGAAGCTTTCTTT
j_call: TRBJ1-5; v_call: TRBV2; clone_size: -; d_call: -; cdr3_aa: CASSADGRSNQPQHF; cdr3_nt: TGTGCCAGCAGTGCGGACGGCCGTAGCAATCAGCCCCAGCATTTT
j_call: TRBJ2-5; v_call: TRBV6-5; clone_size: once; d_call: TRBD1; cdr3_aa: CASQGQQETQYF; cdr3_nt: TGTGCCAGCCAGGGACAGCAAGAGACCCAGTACTTC
j_call: TRBJ1-1; v_call: TRBV29-1; clone_size: once; d_call: -; cdr3_aa: CSVDRGLNTEAFF; cdr3_nt: TGCAGCGTAGACCGGGGATTGAACACTGAAGCTTTCTTT
j_call: TRBJ2-3; v_call: TRBV4-3; clone_size: -; d_call: -; cdr3_aa: CASSQAGERADTQYF; cdr3_nt: TGCGCCAGCAGCCAAGCCGGGGAGCGGGCGGATACGCAGTATTTT
j_call: TRBJ1-1; v_call: TRBV7-2; clone_size: -; d_call: TRBD1; cdr3_aa: CASSGKTGANTEAFF; cdr3_nt: TGTGCCAGCAGCGGAAAGACAGGGGCGAACACTGAAGCTTTCTTT
j_call: TRBJ2-7; v_call: TRBV2; clone_size: once; d_call: TRBD2; cdr3_aa: CASSGRGLAVYEQYF; cdr3_nt: TGTGCCAGCAGTGGGAGGGGACTAGCGGTTTACGAGCAGTACTTC
j_call: TRBJ1-5; v_call: TRBV10-3; clone_size: -; d_call: -; cdr3_aa: CAISEGGGQPQHF; cdr3_nt: TGTGCCATCAGTGAGGGGGGAGGACAGCCCCAGCATTTT
j_call: TRBJ1-2; v_call: TRBV18; clone_size: -; d_call: -; cdr3_aa: CASSKGATNYGYTF; cdr3_nt: TGTGCCAGCTCAAAAGGGGCGACTAACTATGGCTACACCTTC
j_call: TRBJ1-2; v_call: TRBV30; clone_size: -; d_call: TRBD1; cdr3_aa: CAWTLQGGIYGYTF; cdr3_nt: TGTGCCTGGACCCTGCAGGGGGGGATCTATGGCTACACCTTC
j_call: TRBJ1-1; v_call: TRBV30; clone_size: -; d_call: -; cdr3_aa: CAWSVFTEAFF; cdr3_nt: TGTGCCTGGAGTGTATTTACTGAAGCTTTCTTT
j_call: TRBJ2-7; v_call: TRBV11-3; clone_size: -; d_call: -; cdr3_aa: CASSLGTRTGEQYF; cdr3_nt: TGTGCCAGCAGCCTTGGGACCCGGACGGGCGAGCAGTACTTC
j_call: TRBJ2-3; v_call: TRBV11-1; clone_size: -; d_call: -; cdr3_aa: CASSLDSKSTDTQYF; cdr3_nt: TGTGCCAGCAGCCTGGATAGTAAGAGCACAGATACGCAGTATTTT
j_call: TRBJ2-1; v_call: TRBV18; clone_size: -; d_call: TRBD2; cdr3_aa: CASSPGTSGRDNEQFF; cdr3_nt: TGTGCCAGCTCACCGGGGACTAGCGGGAGGGACAATGAGCAGTTCTTC
j_call: TRBJ1-1; v_call: TRBV28; clone_size: -; d_call: TRBD1; cdr3_aa: CASSSDRVQAFF; cdr3_nt: TGTGCCAGCAGCAGCGACAGGGTACAAGCTTTCTTT
j_call: TRBJ2-3; v_call: TRBV12-2; clone_size: -; d_call: -; cdr3_aa: CASRLVASGDTDTQYF; cdr3_nt: TGTGCAAGTCGCTTAGTTGCGAGCGGGGACACAGATACGCAGTATTTT
j_call: TRBJ2-2; v_call: TRBV6-5; clone_size: -; d_call: TRBD2; cdr3_aa: CASSQGLAGTGELFF; cdr3_nt: TGTGCCAGCAGTCAAGGACTAGCGGGGACCGGGGAGCTGTTTTTT
j_call: TRBJ2-7; v_call: TRBV6-5; clone_size: few; d_call: TRBD2; cdr3_aa: CASSFVAGGLYEQYF; cdr3_nt: TGTGCCAGCAGTTTCGTAGCGGGAGGACTCTACGAGCAGTACTTC
j_call: TRBJ2-3; v_call: TRBV18; clone_size: -; d_call: TRBD2; cdr3_aa: CASSPGLAGTDTQYF; cdr3_nt: TGTGCCAGCTCCCCGGGACTAGCGGGCACAGATACGCAGTATTTT
j_call: TRBJ2-6; v_call: TRBV5-1; clone_size: -; d_call: -; cdr3_aa: CASSLVGARGANVLTF; cdr3_nt: TGCGCCAGCAGCTTGGTGGGTGCTCGTGGGGCCAACGTCCTGACTTTC
j_call: TRBJ2-7; v_call: TRBV6-5; clone_size: -; d_call: TRBD1; cdr3_aa: CASSLGQVYEQYF; cdr3_nt: TGTGCCAGCAGTTTAGGACAGGTCTACGAGCAGTACTTC
j_call: TRBJ2-7; v_call: TRBV28; clone_size: -; d_call: TRBD2; cdr3_aa: CASTRGGLYEQYF; cdr3_nt: TGTGCCAGTACGCGGGGGGGCCTCTACGAGCAGTACTTC
j_call: TRBJ2-7; v_call: TRBV27; clone_size: -; d_call: -; cdr3_aa: CASSLGGRSSYEQYF; cdr3_nt: TGTGCCAGCAGTTTGGGTGGGAGGAGCTCCTACGAGCAGTACTTC
j_call: TRBJ1-2; v_call: TRBV30; clone_size: -; d_call: TRBD1; cdr3_aa: CAWRDRGYYGYTF; cdr3_nt: TGTGCCTGGAGAGACAGGGGGTACTATGGCTACACCTTC
j_call: TRBJ1-1; v_call: TRBV2; clone_size: -; d_call: -; cdr3_aa: CASGKEGNTEAFF; cdr3_nt: TGTGCCAGCGGTAAGGAGGGAAACACTGAAGCTTTCTTT
j_call: TRBJ1-2; v_call: TRBV7-2; clone_size: -; d_call: -; cdr3_aa: CASSLGPPGGYGYTF; cdr3_nt: TGTGCCAGCAGCTTAGGGCCCCCCGGCGGCTATGGCTACACCTTC
j_call: TRBJ2-2; v_call: TRBV5-1; clone_size: -; d_call: -; cdr3_aa: CASCDGTSNTGELFF; cdr3_nt: TGCGCCAGCTGTGACGGGACTTCCAACACCGGGGAGCTGTTTTTT
j_call: TRBJ1-6; v_call: TRBV19; clone_size: -; d_call: -; cdr3_aa: CASTPVGTGGSSPLHF; cdr3_nt: TGTGCCAGTACCCCGGTGGGCACAGGAGGGAGCTCACCCCTCCACTTT
j_call: TRBJ2-6; v_call: TRBV18; clone_size: -; d_call: TRBD1; cdr3_aa: CASSRAQGAQGANVLTF; cdr3_nt: TGTGCCAGCTCACGGGCACAGGGGGCGCAGGGGGCCAACGTCCTGACTTTC
j_call: TRBJ2-7; v_call: TRBV18; clone_size: -; d_call: TRBD1; cdr3_aa: CASSPQGQGTYEQYF; cdr3_nt: TGTGCCAGCTCACCCCAGGGACAGGGGACCTACGAGCAGTACTTC
j_call: TRBJ2-2; v_call: TRBV5-1; clone_size: -; d_call: TRBD2; cdr3_aa: CASSSGAAGASRELFF; cdr3_nt: TGCGCCAGCAGCAGCGGGGCCGCCGGGGCGAGCCGGGAGCTGTTTTTT
j_call: TRBJ1-1; v_call: TRBV5-1; clone_size: -; d_call: -; cdr3_aa: CASSGSPTTTEAFF; cdr3_nt: TGCGCCAGCAGCGGATCCCCCACCACCACTGAAGCTTTCTTT
j_call: TRBJ2-1; v_call: TRBV10-3; clone_size: -; d_call: TRBD2; cdr3_aa: CAISGLKRGGYNEQFF; cdr3_nt: TGTGCCATCAGTGGTTTGAAGCGGGGGGGGTACAATGAGCAGTTCTTC
j_call: TRBJ2-1; v_call: TRBV27; clone_size: -; d_call: -; cdr3_aa: CASSLSYLDNEQFF; cdr3_nt: TGTGCCAGCAGTTTATCTTACCTCGACAATGAGCAGTTCTTC
j_call: TRBJ2-7; v_call: TRBV6-5; clone_size: -; d_call: TRBD1; cdr3_aa: CASSYKDRGLYEQYF; cdr3_nt: TGTGCCAGCAGTTACAAGGACAGGGGTTTGTACGAGCAGTACTTC
j_call: TRBJ1-2; v_call: TRBV2; clone_size: -; d_call: TRBD1; cdr3_aa: CASSVQGANYGYTF; cdr3_nt: TGTGCCAGCAGTGTACAGGGGGCCAACTATGGCTACACCTTC
j_call: TRBJ1-5; v_call: TRBV7-8; clone_size: once; d_call: TRBD1; cdr3_aa: CASSPYRQGAAYSNQPQHF; cdr3_nt: TGTGCCAGCAGCCCCTATAGACAGGGGGCCGCTTATAGCAATCAGCCCCAGCATTTT
j_call: TRBJ2-3; v_call: TRBV5-1; clone_size: -; d_call: -; cdr3_aa: CASSLASSMEDTQYF; cdr3_nt: TGCGCCAGCAGCTTGGCGTCGAGCATGGAAGATACGCAGTATTTT
j_call: TRBJ1-3; v_call: TRBV5-1; clone_size: -; d_call: -; cdr3_aa: CASSILGDLGKSGNTIYF; cdr3_nt: TGCGCCAGCAGTATTTTAGGGGACTTAGGGAAGTCTGGAAACACCATATATTTT
j_call: TRBJ1-1; v_call: TRBV2; clone_size: -; d_call: -; cdr3_aa: CASRGTSYTEAFF; cdr3_nt: TGTGCCAGCAGGGGGACATCCTACACTGAAGCTTTCTTT
j_call: TRBJ1-1; v_call: TRBV7-8; clone_size: -; d_call: -; cdr3_aa: CASSLAMGTEAFF; cdr3_nt: TGTGCCAGCAGCTTAGCGATGGGGACTGAAGCTTTCTTT
j_call: TRBJ1-4; v_call: TRBV5-1; clone_size: -; d_call: -; cdr3_aa: CASSLAGATNEKLFF; cdr3_nt: TGCGCCAGCAGCTTGGCTGGCGCAACTAATGAAAAACTGTTTTTT
j_call: TRBJ2-7; v_call: TRBV6-5; clone_size: -; d_call: -; cdr3_aa: CASSSGSYEQYF; cdr3_nt: TGTGCCAGCAGTTCGGGTTCCTACGAGCAGTACTTC
j_call: TRBJ1-2; v_call: TRBV28; clone_size: -; d_call: TRBD1; cdr3_aa: CASSTGVGYTF; cdr3_nt: TGTGCCAGCAGTACAGGGGTCGGCTACACCTTC
j_call: TRBJ2-4; v_call: TRBV6-5; clone_size: -; d_call: -; cdr3_aa: CASRDGTKNIQYF; cdr3_nt: TGTGCCAGCAGGGACGGGACCAAAAACATTCAGTACTTC
j_call: TRBJ2-3; v_call: TRBV5-1; clone_size: few; d_call: TRBD1; cdr3_aa: CASSWGDRDTDTQYF; cdr3_nt: TGCGCCAGCAGCTGGGGGGACAGGGACACAGATACGCAGTATTTT
j_call: TRBJ1-1; v_call: TRBV7-9; clone_size: -; d_call: TRBD1; cdr3_aa: CASSLALDRGLGAFF; cdr3_nt: TGTGCCAGCAGCTTAGCTCTTGACAGGGGGCTTGGGGCTTTCTTT
j_call: TRBJ1-5; v_call: TRBV19; clone_size: -; d_call: TRBD1; cdr3_aa: CASSTRQGYSNQPQHF; cdr3_nt: TGTGCCAGTAGTACCCGACAGGGCTACAGCAATCAGCCCCAGCATTTT
j_call: TRBJ2-6; v_call: TRBV19; clone_size: -; d_call: -; cdr3_aa: CASSTQGTGANVLTF; cdr3_nt: TGTGCCAGTAGTACCCAGGGGACCGGGGCCAACGTCCTGACTTTC
j_call: TRBJ1-1; v_call: TRBV18; clone_size: -; d_call: -; cdr3_aa: CASSPATYTEAFF; cdr3_nt: TGTGCCAGCTCACCAGCGACTTACACTGAAGCTTTCTTT